The 27 T cell receptor beta chains in this list originate from one sample, sequenced in a study of Ad26.COV2.S vaccination and SARS-CoV-2 variants. Libraries were prepared by immunoSEQ multiplex PCR; TCRdb keeps only in-frame clonotypes and omits some of them. Of about 400,000 clones listed, 88% are singletons. Treatment indicated: about 20 received Ad26.COV2.S at low or high dose, single or two shots; about 5 received placebo; per-sample allocation not given. The samples date from day 63 after the first vaccine or placebo injection. The input for sequencing was peripheral blood, taken in a trial of Ad26.COV2.S vaccine versus placebo. The origin of the receptors is a person aged 18 to 59 who received the Ad26.COV2.S COVID-19 vaccine or a placebo.

This clone was seen a single time. The chain has TRBV4-1 and TRBJ1-5; 9 positions match TRBD1. CDR1 and CDR2 (germline): MGHRA, YSYEKL. The V gene end was trimmed by 0 bases and the J gene end by 2 bases; junction bases not matched to a gene: 11. This CDR3 contains 19 residues. CDR3 amino acids: CASSQDTAQGAVGNQPQHF. The CDR3 nucleotides are TGCGCCAGCAGCCAAGATACCGCACAGGGGGCGGTTGGCAATCAGCCCCAGCATTTT.

The CDR3 DNA is TGCGCCAGCAGCCATATCCAGCGGGGGTGGGATGAGCAGTTCTTC. Translation: CASSHIQRGWDEQFF. This chain links TRBV4-3 with TRBJ2-1, with 8 bases matching TRBD2. Germline CDR1 LGHNA, CDR2 YSLEER. The CDR3 extends over 15 amino acids. Trimming removed 3 bases from V and 8 bases from J; junction bases left unmatched: 9.

The genes are TRBV19 and TRBJ1-2; D unclear. Germline V gene lookup returns CDR1 LNHDA and CDR2 SQIVND (reference sequence). Trimming stripped 7 bases from V and 4 bases from J, with 16 bases between. This CDR3 contains 14 residues. The CDR3 loop reads CASTPGRIFYGYTF. DNA for the CDR3: TGTGCCAGTACCCCCGGCAGAATTTTCTATGGCTACACCTTC. The full variable domain, rest sourced from reference TRBV19 and TRBJ1-2, is DGGITQSPKYLFRKEGQNVTLSCEQNLNHDAMYWYRQDPGQGLRLIYYSQIVNDFQKGDIAEGYSVSREKKESFPLTVTSAQKNPTAFYLCASTPGRIFYGYTFGSGTRLTVV.

The gene calls are TRBV19 and TRBJ1-2, with a possible D match to TRBD1 (5 bases). Looked up from germline, CDR1 is LNHDA and CDR2 is SQIVND (reference sequence). V lost 6 bases and J 4 bases, leaving 15 bases between the germline ends. The CDR3 consists of 14 residues. CDR3 region: CASSPGPAGYGYTF. In DNA, the CDR3 is TGTGCCAGTAGCCCGGGACCCGCCGGCTATGGCTACACCTTC.

This chain links TRBV18 with TRBJ1-2; 8 positions agree with TRBD1. The germline gives CDR1 KGHSH, CDR2 LQKENI. V trimming: 2 bases; J trimming: 8 bases; junction bases outside the gene matches: 4. This CDR3 region has 13 residues. CDR3 protein: CASSPTTGEGYTF. DNA for the CDR3: TGTGCCAGCTCACCAACGACAGGGGAAGGCTACACCTTC. Based on the CDR3 plus reference TRBV18 and TRBJ1-2, the full variable domain is NAGVMQNPRHLVRRRGQEARLRCSPMKGHSHVYWYRQLPEEGLKFMVYLQKENIIDESGMPKERFSAEFPKEGPSILRIQQVVRGDSAAYFCASSPTTGEGYTFGSGTRLTVV.

The chain is built from TRBV2 and TRBJ1-5, with TRBD1 identical over 7 bases. The germline gives CDR1 SNHLY, CDR2 FYNNEI. Trimming took 5 bases from V and 3 from J; bases not matched to a gene: 4. The CDR3 consists of 14 residues. This CDR3 is CASSRDRDNQPQHF. As DNA, the CDR3 is TGTGCCAGCAGTCGAGACAGGGACAATCAGCCCCAGCATTTT.

The V call is TRBV3-1 (or the pseudogene TRBV3-2), the J call TRBJ2-7, with 8 bases identical to TRBD1. V trimming: 5 bases; J trimming: 2 bases; junction bases outside the gene matches: 8. The CDR3 consists of 15 residues. CDR1 is LGHDT, CDR2 YNNKEL, per germline (reference sequence). DNA for the CDR3: TGTGCCAGCAGCTTCCCAGGGGGCAACCCCTACGAGCAGTACTTC. Encoded protein: CASSFPGGNPYEQYF.

The rearrangement uses TRBV13 and TRBJ2-7; D gene ambiguous. CDR1 is PRHDT, CDR2 FYEKMQ, per germline (reference sequence). The CDR3 contains 14 residues. The V and J ends lost 5 bases and 3 bases respectively, with 14 bases between them. The CDR3, as DNA: TGTGCCAGCAGCCCGCCCCGGGTCGGCTACGAGCAGTACTTC. Amino acid sequence: CASSPPRVGYEQYF.

V usage is TRBV12-3 or TRBV12-4 and J usage is TRBJ1-2, with 7 bases identical to TRBD1. The V gene end was trimmed by 0 bases and the J gene end by 7 bases; junction bases not matched to a gene: 2. The CDR3 loop spans 13 amino acids. The CDR3 here is CASSLAGGSGYTF. The CDR3 coding sequence is TGTGCCAGCAGTTTAGCAGGGGGCAGTGGCTACACCTTC.

This clone showed up just once. J is TRBJ2-2 and V is TRBV11-2; no clear D. The V gene's germline CDR1 is SGHAT and CDR2 FQNNGV. Between the trimmed V and J ends, which lost 3 bases and 4 bases, there was a span of 3 bases. The CDR3 is made up of 12 amino acids. The CDR3 sequence is CASSFGTGELFF. The CDR3 region has the DNA TGTGCCAGCAGCTTCGGCACCGGGGAGCTGTTTTTT. The whole variable domain, filled in from reference TRBV11-2 and TRBJ2-2, reads EAGVAQSPRYKIIEKRQSVAFWCNPISGHATLYWYQQILGQGPKLLIQFQNNGVVDDSQLPKDRFSAERLKGVDSTLKIQPAKLEDSAVYLCASSFGTGELFFGEGSRLTVL.

The genes are TRBV6-5 and TRBJ1-3; TRBD1 aligns across 7 bases. Germline V gene data show CDR1 as MNHEY and CDR2 as SVGAGI. The CDR3 extends over 13 amino acids. The junction had 6 bases not matched to a gene; V was cut back by 8 bases and J by 5 bases. The CDR3 protein is CASRGTARNTIYF. DNA of the CDR3: TGTGCCAGCCGGGGGACAGCGAGAAACACCATATATTTT.

The chain employs TRBV5-1 and TRBJ2-5; D call uncertain. V was pared by 0 bases and J by 9 bases, with 15 bases between. Per the germline V gene, CDR1 is SGHRS and CDR2 is YFSETQ. CDR3 size: 14 residues. The CDR3 DNA reads as TGCGCCAGCAGCTTGGAGGCCCCCCAAGTGGCCCAGTACTTC. This gives the protein CASSLEAPQVAQYF.

The J gene is TRBJ2-5, the V gene TRBV3-1 (or the pseudogene TRBV3-2), with D possibly being TRBD2 (5 bases). The germline V gene encodes CDR1 LGHDT and CDR2 YNNKEL (reference sequence). CDR3 size: 14 residues. Trimming shortened V by 4 bases and J by 5 bases, and 14 bases separated the two germline ends. CDR3: CASSLRAGVETQYF. The CDR3 DNA reads as TGTGCCAGCAGCCTGCGGGCAGGCGTGGAGACCCAGTACTTC.

The chain carries TRBV27 and TRBJ2-1; possibly TRBD1 for D (5 bases). V gave up 11 bases and J gave up 0 bases, with 14 bases separating them. The CDR3 is 14 residues long. Germline assignment: CDR1 MNHEY and CDR2 SMNVEV (reference sequence). The CDR3 region has the DNA TGTGCCCCCAAGGTAGGGGACTCCTACAATGAGCAGTTCTTC. This codes for CAPKVGDSYNEQFF.

The chain joins TRBV11-2 to TRBJ2-1, with D tentatively TRBD2 (5 bases). Deletions cut 3 bases from V and 8 bases from J, with 17 bases between. Germline loops: CDR1 SGHAT, CDR2 FQNNGV. This CDR3 contains 15 residues. CDR3 nucleotides: TGTGCCAGCAGCTTTCAGGACTCCCGGTTCTATGAGCAGTTCTTC. Its protein is CASSFQDSRFYEQFF.

The gene calls are TRBV27 and TRBJ2-1; D might be TRBD1 (6 bases). The germline V gene encodes CDR1 MNHEY and CDR2 SMNVEV (reference sequence). The CDR3 totals 15 residues. V gave up 7 bases and J gave up 6 bases, with 19 bases separating them. The CDR3 sequence: CASTSHRANANEQFF. CDR3 coding DNA: TGTGCCAGCACTTCGCACAGGGCAAATGCCAATGAGCAGTTCTTC.

The chain recombines TRBV4-1 with TRBJ2-7; TRBD2 is a possible D gene (5 bases). The DNA matches TRBJ2-5 better at its end, which makes the J call doubtful. This CDR3 contains 14 residues. Germline V lookup: CDR1 MGHRA, CDR2 YSYEKL. CDR3 in DNA: TGCGCCAGCAGCCAAGGTTCGGGGTACCCGACCCAGTACTTC. Translating gives CASSQGSGYPTQYF.

V is TRBV13 and J is TRBJ2-7; weak D call: TRBD1 (6 bases). V was clipped by 2 bases and J by 2 bases, with 19 bases between them. The CDR3 sequence is 17 residues long. Germline CDR1 reads PRHDT; CDR2 reads FYEKMQ (reference sequence). CDR3 sequence (DNA): TGTGCCAGCAGCTTACGGCGAGGGCAGGGGAGAACCTACGAGCAGTACTTC. Amino acids: CASSLRRGQGRTYEQYF.

J is TRBJ2-7 and V is TRBV11-2, with TRBD2 matching over 10 bases. This CDR3 contains 14 residues. J gave up 7 bases and V 6 bases, and 9 bases lay outside the gene matches. The germline gives CDR1 SGHAT, CDR2 FQNNGV. CDR3 loop: CASRPSGGLREQYF. CDR3 DNA sequence: TGTGCCAGCAGGCCTAGCGGGGGACTACGTGAGCAGTACTTC.

The CDR3 region has the DNA TGTGCCAGCAGGCCGACTGCGGGAGATACGCAGTATTTT. Its protein product is CASRPTAGDTQYF. The chain carries TRBV12-3 or TRBV12-4 and TRBJ2-3; TRBD2 is a possible D gene (5 bases). The V end lost 6 bases, the J end lost 5 bases, and 12 bases lay between the germline ends. There are 13 residues in the CDR3.

The rearrangement uses TRBV5-1 and TRBJ1-2, with 7 positions matching TRBD1. V trimming: 4 bases; J trimming: 6 bases; junction bases outside the gene matches: 12. Germline CDR1 reads SGHRS; CDR2 reads YFSETQ. This CDR3 comprises 15 residues. The CDR3 here is CASSGRDSSLNGYTF. DNA for the CDR3: TGCGCCAGCAGCGGCCGGGACAGTAGTCTCAATGGCTACACCTTC.

As regards this clone: The sample carries other DNA sequences with the same CDR3. This sequence joins TRBV11-2 and TRBJ2-2; tentative D call: TRBD2 (5 bases). The length of the CDR3 is 13 residues. V lost 5 bases and J 5 bases, leaving 9 bases between the germline ends. Germline CDR1 and CDR2: SGHAT and FQNNGV. CDR3 region: CASSPGDTGELFF. CDR3 sequence (DNA): TGTGCCAGCAGCCCCGGGGATACCGGGGAGCTGTTTTTT.

The genes are TRBV2 and TRBJ2-5; TRBD2 might be the D (5 bases). Germline CDR1 is SNHLY and CDR2 is FYNNEI. Trimming left V 8 bases short and J 4 bases short, with 17 bases between. CDR3 length equals 14 residues. CDR3 in DNA: TGTGCCAGCCTAAGGGAGACCCTCACAGAGACCCAGTACTTC. It codes for CASLRETLTETQYF.

The chain links TRBV10-2 to TRBJ2-3, with D uncertain. Trimming stripped 2 bases from V and 0 bases from J, with 9 bases between. This CDR3 is built from 15 residues. The germline gives CDR1 WSHSY, CDR2 SAAADI. CDR3 amino acids: CASSEARFSTDTQYF. CDR3 DNA: TGCGCCAGCAGTGAGGCCCGATTTAGCACAGATACGCAGTATTTT.

This CDR3 reads CASSFRAEQFF. DNA of the CDR3: TGTGCCAGCAGTTTCAGAGCTGAGCAGTTCTTC. The V call is TRBV12-3 or TRBV12-4, the J call TRBJ2-1; no clear D gene. The CDR3 has 11 amino acids. The germline V and J ends were trimmed by 3 bases and 9 bases, with 6 bases remaining between them.

The rearrangement links TRBV7-9 to TRBJ1-1; possible D gene TRBD1, 6 bases. CDR1 and CDR2 (germline): SEHNR, FQNEAQ (reference sequence). The CDR3 consists of 13 residues. Deletions cut 4 bases from V and 1 base from J, with 7 bases between. The CDR3 loop is CASSSDRNTEAFF. CDR3 DNA sequence: TGTGCCAGCAGCTCGGACAGGAACACTGAAGCTTTCTTT.

V and J are TRBV11-3 and TRBJ2-1; 13 nucleotides agree with TRBD2. With 5 bases clipped from V and 8 bases from J, the junction kept 6 bases outside the gene matches. The length of the CDR3 is 15 residues. Germline lookup yields CDR1 SGHNT and CDR2 YENEEA. CDR3 residues: CASSQGLAGNDEQFF. Written as DNA, the CDR3 is TGTGCCAGCAGCCAGGGACTAGCGGGGAATGATGAGCAGTTCTTC.